Each of the 30 T cell receptor beta chains below was sequenced from the same sample in a study of healthy donors' naive CD4 and CD8 T cells. TCR libraries were built from about 520 ng of total RNA by linear amplification. MiXCR, run by TCRdb on the reads, gives a single entry per CDR3 protein. The repertoire holds roughly 200,000 distinct CDR3 sequences, with 65% to 75% as singletons. The sequenced sample consisted of naive CD4+ and CD8+ T cells sorted from blood, pooled from several donors. The receptors here all came from a pool of human donors in good health; the sample pools cells from several healthy donors.

The chain employs TRBV4-1 and TRBJ2-2; D gene unclear. V gave up 1 base and J gave up 2 bases, with 5 bases separating them. Germline lookup yields CDR1 MGHRA and CDR2 YSYEKL. The CDR3 totals 14 residues. In DNA form, the CDR3 reads TGCGCCAGCAGCCAAGGCAGCAACACCGGGGAGCTGTTTTTT. It translates to CASSQGSNTGELFF.

The chain recombines TRBV5-5 with TRBJ1-1; D remains ambiguous. The CDR3 consists of 12 residues. Germline CDR1 and CDR2: SGHKS and YYEKEE (reference sequence). The V gene lost 4 bases and the J gene lost 6 bases, with 10 bases spanning the gap. The CDR3 loop reads CASSVGWAEAFF. The CDR3 DNA follows: TGTGCCAGCAGCGTGGGGTGGGCTGAAGCTTTCTTT.

The J gene is TRBJ1-3, the V gene TRBV6-5; TRBD1 agrees at 7 bases. Trimming at V came to 7 bases and at J to 2 bases, leaving 2 bases not matched to a gene. The germline V gene encodes CDR1 MNHEY and CDR2 SVGAGI. CDR3 length equals 13 residues. CDR3 sequence (DNA): TGTGCCAGCAATAGGGGGCCTGGAAACACCATATATTTT. Its translation is CASNRGPGNTIYF.

The DNA of the CDR3 is TGTGCCAGTAAAGGGACCTACGAGCAGTACTTC. Encoded protein: CASKGTYEQYF. The rearrangement links TRBV19 to TRBJ2-7; D not certain. Deletions cut 7 bases from V and 2 bases from J, with 6 bases between. The CDR3 spans 11 residues. Germline V gene data show CDR1 as LNHDA and CDR2 as SQIVND (reference sequence). Using reference TRBV19 and TRBJ2-7 for the parts outside the CDR3, the full variable domain is DGGITQSPKYLFRKEGQNVTLSCEQNLNHDAMYWYRQDPGQGLRLIYYSQIVNDFQKGDIAEGYSVSREKKESFPLTVTSAQKNPTAFYLCASKGTYEQYFGPGTRLTVT.

This chain connects TRBV19 to TRBJ1-5; D not certain. With 7 bases removed from V and 1 base from J, the gap between germline ends came to 17 bases. The CDR3 runs to 16 residues. Germline-derived CDR1 and CDR2 are LNHDA and SQIVND (reference sequence). The CDR3 nucleotides are TGTGCCAGTACTCGACCCTCAGGTTCCAGCAATCAGCCCCAGCATTTT. It translates to CASTRPSGSSNQPQHF.

The V and J genes are TRBV4-2 and TRBJ2-5; TRBD1 matches 8 bases. Germline lookup yields CDR1 LGHNA and CDR2 YNFKEQ. V lost 0 bases, J lost 5 bases, and 14 bases stayed unmatched. The CDR3 contains 18 residues. For the CDR3, the DNA is TGTGCCAGCAGCCAAGATGTGCCAGGGGGCTCTTTGGGGGAGACCCAGTACTTC. Translating gives CASSQDVPGGSLGETQYF.

The rearrangement links TRBV19 to TRBJ2-7; no clear D. The CDR3 totals 13 residues. Trimming removed 5 bases from V and 5 bases from J, with 13 bases in between. Germline lookup yields CDR1 LNHDA and CDR2 SQIVND (reference sequence). The CDR3 sequence: CASSLPLANEQYF. The CDR3 nucleotides are TGTGCCAGTAGTCTACCCCTGGCGAACGAGCAGTACTTC.

The chain recombines TRBV29-1 with TRBJ2-6, with 10 bases matching TRBD1. J lost 2 bases, V lost 5 bases, and 9 bases had no gene match. This CDR3 region has 17 residues. The V gene's germline CDR1 is SQVTM and CDR2 ANQGSEA. CDR3 residues: CSVTDRGYGPGANVLTF. CDR3 nucleotide sequence: TGCAGCGTTACGGACAGGGGGTACGGCCCTGGGGCCAACGTCCTGACTTTC.

V usage is TRBV19 and J usage is TRBJ2-1; D is perhaps TRBD1 (5 bases). V was pared by 6 bases and J by 4 bases, with 10 bases between. This CDR3 is 13 amino acids long. Germline values: CDR1 LNHDA, CDR2 SQIVND (reference sequence). DNA of the CDR3: TGTGCCAGTAGCGCTCCAGGGTACAATGAGCAGTTCTTC. It is translated as CASSAPGYNEQFF.

This chain joins TRBV12-3 or TRBV12-4 and TRBJ2-7, with 7 positions matching TRBD1. This CDR3 is 15 amino acids long. V gave up 6 bases and J gave up 0 bases; unmatched junction bases: 8. CDR3 sequence (DNA): TGTGCCAGCAGGCCTAACGCAGGGGGCTCCTACGAGCAGTACTTC. Its translation: CASRPNAGGSYEQYF.

This clonotype was seen a handful of times. CDR3 residues: CASSYSAGESLDEQFF. The CDR3, as DNA: TGTGCCAGCAGTTACTCCGCAGGGGAGAGTCTCGATGAGCAGTTCTTC. The V and J genes are TRBV6-5 and TRBJ2-1; possibly TRBD1 for D (6 bases). This CDR3 contains 16 residues. Looked up from germline, CDR1 is MNHEY and CDR2 is SVGAGI. Trimming removed 0 bases at V and 8 bases at J, with 17 bases between.

A single count supports this clonotype. The V call is TRBV29-1, the J call TRBJ2-5; no clear D gene. The CDR3 consists of 13 residues. Germline CDR1 is SQVTM and CDR2 is ANQGSEA. V lost 7 bases and J 1 base, leaving 13 bases between the germline ends. The CDR3 region is CSDLSDTQETQYF. The CDR3 nucleotides read TGCAGCGACCTCTCCGACACCCAAGAGACCCAGTACTTC. Complete variable domain (other parts from reference TRBV29-1 and TRBJ2-5): SAVISQKPSRDICQRGTSLTIQCQVDSQVTMMFWYRQQPGQSLTLIATANQGSEATYESGFVIDKFPISRPNLTFSTLTVSNMSPEDSSIYLCSDLSDTQETQYFGPGTRLLVL.

The chain uses TRBV10-3 and TRBJ2-3; 8 bases line up with TRBD2. Germline values: CDR1 ENHRY, CDR2 SYGVKD. This CDR3 contains 15 residues. Trimming removed 3 bases from V and 1 base from J; junction bases left unmatched: 3. The CDR3 DNA sequence: TGTGCCATCAGTGACCAAGCGGGGGGCACAGATACGCAGTATTTT. This encodes CAISDQAGGTDTQYF.

In the case of this clonotype: One end of the junction varies from germline; a read error may be responsible. The rearrangement links TRBV28 to TRBJ2-3, with TRBD2 matching 8 bases. Germline V lookup: CDR1 MDHEN, CDR2 SYDVKM. CDR3 size: 10 residues. The CDR3 loop reads CAILGLAGNF. CDR3 nucleotide sequence: TGTGCCATCTTGGGCTTAGCGGGAAACTTT.

The CDR3 reads CSARDRIAGVGNEQFF. DNA for the CDR3: TGCAGTGCTAGAGATCGCATAGCGGGAGTTGGTAATGAGCAGTTCTTC. This sequence joins TRBV20-1 and TRBJ2-1; TRBD2 matches 9 bases. CDR3 length equals 16 residues. Germline V gene data show CDR1 as DFQATT and CDR2 as SNEGSKA (reference sequence). The ends lost 0 bases at V and 7 bases at J; junction bases unmatched: 10.

This chain connects TRBV18 to TRBJ2-4; D may be TRBD1 (5 bases). This CDR3 contains 13 residues. The V gene's germline CDR1 is KGHSH and CDR2 LQKENI. Between the trimmed V and J ends, which lost 3 bases and 2 bases, there was a span of 5 bases. The CDR3 DNA is TGTGCCAGCTCACCGGACACCAAAAACATTCAGTACTTC. Protein sequence: CASSPDTKNIQYF.

This clonotype was counted only a few times. This chain uses TRBV6-1 with TRBJ2-3; D may be TRBD1 (6 bases). Germline V gene data show CDR1 as MNHNS and CDR2 as SASEGT. The CDR3 is 14 residues long. The V end lost 1 base, the J end lost 3 bases, and 8 bases lay between the germline ends. DNA for the CDR3: TGTGCCAGCAGTGAAGTAAGGGGGACAGATACGCAGTATTTT. The encoded protein is CASSEVRGTDTQYF.

The V gene is TRBV6-2 or TRBV6-3, the J gene TRBJ2-3, with D possibly being TRBD2 (5 bases). Trimming removed 2 bases at V and 2 bases at J, with 11 bases between. Per germline, CDR1 MNHEY and CDR2 SVGEGT. This CDR3 region has 15 residues. The chain's CDR3 is CASSYDEGPTDTQYF. The CDR3, as DNA: TGTGCCAGCAGTTACGATGAGGGCCCCACAGATACGCAGTATTTT.

The V call is TRBV30, the J call TRBJ2-2; D is perhaps TRBD1 (6 bases). The V end was cut by 4 bases, the J end by 7 bases, with 13 bases between. Germline values: CDR1 GTSNPN, CDR2 SVGIG (reference sequence). The CDR3 has 13 residues. CDR3 bases: TGTGCCTGGACGACACAGGGCATCGGGGAGCTGTTTTTT. Its protein product is CAWTTQGIGELFF.

V and J are TRBV29-1 and TRBJ1-5; possible D gene TRBD1, 5 bases. V lost 4 bases to trimming and J lost 7 bases, with 14 bases between them. Germline values: CDR1 SQVTM, CDR2 ANQGSEA. The CDR3 consists of 13 residues. Here the CDR3 reads CSVVQGLDQPQHF. CDR3 nucleotides: TGCAGCGTTGTCCAGGGACTAGACCAGCCCCAGCATTTT.

J is TRBJ1-2 and V is TRBV5-6; D ambiguous. Looked up from germline, CDR1 is SGHDT and CDR2 is YYEEEE. Trimming stripped 5 bases from V and 7 bases from J, with 21 bases between. This CDR3 region has 15 residues. This CDR3 reads CASSLPFEGVGGYTF. DNA for the CDR3: TGTGCCAGCAGTTTGCCGTTTGAGGGTGTTGGTGGCTACACCTTC.

The chain combines TRBV11-1 with TRBJ2-3, with no clear D. The V and J ends lost 6 bases and 1 base respectively, with 14 bases between them. The CDR3 is 15 amino acids. Looked up from germline, CDR1 is SGHAT and CDR2 is FQDESV (reference sequence). The CDR3 region has the DNA TGTGCCAGCAGTTCGACTCCTACCCGCACAGATACGCAGTATTTT. It translates to CASSSTPTRTDTQYF.

The chain carries TRBV19 and TRBJ2-2; weak D call: TRBD1 (5 bases). Germline CDR1 LNHDA, CDR2 SQIVND (reference sequence). V dropped 3 bases and J dropped 9 bases, with 11 bases sitting between them. The CDR3 extends over 13 amino acids. CDR3 amino acids: CASSIRARRELFF. The DNA of the CDR3 is TGTGCCAGTAGTATCAGGGCCCGGCGGGAGCTGTTTTTT.

The CDR3 nucleotides are TGTGCCAGTAGTTTCGGACAGGGCTACGAGCAGTACTTC. Its protein product is CASSFGQGYEQYF. The V gene is TRBV19, the J gene TRBJ2-7, with TRBD1 identical over 8 bases. J gave up 3 bases and V 5 bases, and 3 bases lay outside the gene matches. Germline assignment: CDR1 LNHDA and CDR2 SQIVND (reference sequence). The CDR3 length is 13 residues.

V usage is TRBV6-2 or TRBV6-3 and J usage is TRBJ2-1, with TRBD2 identical over 10 bases. CDR3 size: 16 residues. Trimming cost V 6 bases and J 10 bases; bases outside gene matches: 15. Germline V gene data show CDR1 as MNHEY and CDR2 as SVGEGT. In DNA form, the CDR3 reads TGTGCCAGCAGGAACCCTAGCGGGGGCATCTTAGGGGAGCAGTTCTTC. Translating gives CASRNPSGGILGEQFF.

To note about this clonotype: The CDR3 carries no conserved terminal phenylalanine or tryptophan, so it likely arises from a read error. The chain recombines TRBV6-6 with TRBJ2-2; D is possibly TRBD2 (6 bases). V was pared by 3 bases and J by 3 bases, with 14 bases between. Per germline, CDR1 MNHNY and CDR2 SVGAGI (reference sequence). This CDR3 has 16 residues. CDR3 region: CASSYAPGLYTGELFL. CDR3 DNA: TGTGCCAGCAGTTATGCACCGGGACTGTACACCGGGGAGCTGTTTCTT.

V usage is TRBV29-1 and J usage is TRBJ2-1, with 9 nucleotides matching TRBD2. Trimming cost V 3 bases and J 7 bases; bases outside gene matches: 4. The CDR3 loop spans 13 amino acids. The V gene's germline CDR1 is SQVTM and CDR2 ANQGSEA. The CDR3 spells CSVDLAGTNEQFF. The DNA for the CDR3 is TGCAGCGTTGATCTAGCGGGGACGAATGAGCAGTTCTTC.

The chain couples TRBV28 to TRBJ2-5, with 7 bases aligning to TRBD1. CDR3 length: 11 amino acids. V lost 10 bases, J lost 6 bases, and 5 bases stayed unmatched. Looked up from germline, CDR1 is MDHEN and CDR2 is SYDVKM. CDR3 region: CAITDRQTQYF. DNA for the CDR3: TGTGCCATTACGGACAGGCAGACCCAGTACTTC.

This clonotype has a single count. An end of the junction differs from the germline gene, which may be a read error. The chain is built from TRBV6-5 and TRBJ1-3; D uncertain. The germline V gene has CDR1 MNHEY and CDR2 SVGAGI. This CDR3 contains 14 residues. CDR3 nucleotide sequence: TGTGGCAGCAGCCCGCGTTCGGTTGGAAACACCATATATTTT. It translates to CGSSPRSVGNTIYF.

The chain has TRBV13 and TRBJ2-7; D gene unclear. The CDR3 contains 15 residues. Germline V gene lookup returns CDR1 PRHDT and CDR2 FYEKMQ (reference sequence). Trimming cost V 0 bases and J 3 bases, with 12 bases left between them. CDR3 in DNA: TGTGCCAGCAGCTTAGGCGGGCTTACTGTCTACGAGCAGTACTTC. It yields the protein CASSLGGLTVYEQYF.